This TCR beta chain comes out of a study of T cell responses to AZD1222 COVID-19 vaccine. This CDR3 has 16 amino acids. V lost 0 bases to trimming and J lost 5 bases; unmatched junction nucleotides: 3. Germline V gene sequence: CDR1 MNHNS, CDR2 SASEGT. Worth noting for this clone: Its cognate antigen is unknown.

Study results and limitations: Vaccine-associated CD4 TCRs spanned spike, dominant at 160-218 and 743-854.

The method was immunoSEQ multiplex PCR; TCRdb's version includes in-frame clones alone and lacks a portion of them. This table has 180,000 or so clones, under 95% appearing once. The material sequenced was peripheral blood, taken 28 days after the second AZD1222 dose. The sequence derives from an adult who received the AZD1222 COVID-19 vaccine. The V call is TRBV6-1, the J call TRBJ2-3; 12 positions match TRBD2. The CDR3 loop is CASSEALAGGQDTQYF. CDR3 nucleotides: TGTGCCAGCAGTGAAGCGCTAGCGGGGGGGCAAGATACGCAGTATTTT.